Sequencing of this T cell receptor beta chain was carried out in a study of T cells after yellow fever vaccination. This clonotype was counted a few times. TCRdb independently ran MiXCR on the 5' RACE reads; one entry per CDR3 protein. Among some 220,000 distinct CDR3 sequences, roughly 3.3% were seen once, and the ten largest hold around 3%. This CDR3 comprises 13 residues. V lost 3 bases to trimming and J lost 5 bases, with 13 bases between them. The germline gives CDR1 DFQATT, CDR2 SNEGSKA (reference sequence). Sequenced here: CD4+ T cells sorted from PBMCs, sampled 10 days after the yellow fever booster vaccination. This sequence joins TRBV20-1 and TRBJ1-2; D possibly corresponds to TRBD1 (5 bases). The receptor comes from a man younger than 35 who received the YFV17D yellow fever vaccine. CDR3 in DNA: TGCAGTGCTAGTACCGGGACGGCGTATGGCTACACCTTC. Its translation is CSASTGTAYGYTF.